This passage covers 9 T cell receptor beta chains from one sample sequenced in a study of neurological immune-mediated disorders. Regarding time point: longitudinal time-point 1 (baseline). In TCRdb, the 5' RACE reads were re-called with MiXCR into one record per CDR3 protein. The table includes 60,000 to 90,000 distinct CDR3 sequences, 10% detected once. Sequenced sample: PBMCs. All receptors come from a young man in good health.

In this sample, this clonotype turned up many times. The chain joins TRBV4-1 to TRBJ2-3; TRBD2 is a possible D gene (5 bases). With 2 bases removed from V and 9 bases from J, the gap between germline ends came to 24 bases. The germline CDR1 and CDR2 sequences are MGHRA and YSYEKL. This CDR3 comprises 17 residues. The CDR3 spells CASSQKPPPDDWETQYF. CDR3 bases: TGCGCCAGCAGCCAAAAACCCCCCCCCGACGATTGGGAGACGCAGTATTTT.

The sample holds many counts of this clonotype. The J gene is TRBJ2-2, the V gene TRBV5-1, with a tentative D call TRBD1 (5 bases). Trimming cost V 4 bases and J 5 bases, with 12 bases left between them. CDR1 SGHRS and CDR2 YFSETQ come from the germline V gene. The CDR3 has 14 residues. CDR3 in DNA: TGCGCCAGCAGCGACAGCCTAAGGACCGGGGAGCTGTTTTTT. This sequence encodes CASSDSLRTGELFF.

In this sample, this clonotype turned up many times. The V gene is TRBV5-1, the J gene TRBJ2-1; 10 nucleotides align to TRBD2. The length of the CDR3 is 13 residues. Germline CDR1 SGHRS, CDR2 YFSETQ. J gave up 4 bases and V 6 bases, and 1 base lay outside the gene matches. For the CDR3, the DNA is TGCGCCAGCACTAGCGGGGGATACAATGAGCAGTTCTTC. Translating it yields CASTSGGYNEQFF.

This clonotype was recorded at least ten times. V and J are TRBV6-5 and TRBJ2-2, with unresolved D. V lost 4 bases, J lost 5 bases, and 8 bases lay in between. CDR3 length: 13 residues. From germline, CDR1 is MNHEY and CDR2 SVGAGI. The CDR3 reads CASSSSLTGELFF. CDR3 in DNA: TGTGCCAGCAGTTCCTCCCTAACCGGGGAGCTGTTTTTT.

The table lists this clonotype with many counts. V usage is TRBV27 and J usage is TRBJ2-1; TRBD2 agrees at 7 bases. Losses at the gene ends were 3 bases for V and 3 bases for J; bases not matched to a gene: 5. Per the germline V gene, CDR1 is MNHEY and CDR2 is SMNVEV (reference sequence). The CDR3 is 15 residues long. CDR3 nucleotide sequence: TGTGCCAGCAGTTTGCCCGGGACTAACTACAATGAGCAGTTCTTC. This gives the protein CASSLPGTNYNEQFF.

There are many counts of this clonotype. The chain recombines TRBV20-1 with TRBJ2-4; either TRBD1 or TRBD2 may fit D (5 bases each). Trimming took 5 bases from V and 1 from J, leaving 18 bases between them. The CDR3 is 16 amino acids. From germline, CDR1 is DFQATT and CDR2 SNEGSKA (reference sequence). CDR3 in amino acids: CSARTPTGWAKNIQYF. CDR3 bases: TGCAGTGCTCGGACACCCACGGGGTGGGCCAAAAACATTCAGTACTTC.

As to this clonotype: The CDR3 does not end in the conserved phenylalanine or tryptophan, so this is likely a read error. The chain has TRBV20-1 and TRBJ2-7; 7 positions agree with TRBD1. The junction had 8 bases not matched to a gene; V was cut back by 2 bases and J by 4 bases. Germline CDR1 reads DFQATT; CDR2 reads SNEGSKA (reference sequence). The CDR3 covers 14 residues. The CDR3 region has the DNA TGCAGTGCTAGACCGTGGGGCAGGGGGTACGAGCAGTACATC. This encodes CSARPWGRGYEQYI.

Remarks on this clonotype: A much larger clone differs from this one at a single base, so this may be a read error. This chain uses TRBV28 with TRBJ2-2; D perhaps matches TRBD2 (5 bases). The V and J ends lost 7 bases and 3 bases respectively, with 12 bases between them. Germline V gene lookup returns CDR1 MDHEN and CDR2 SYDVKM. The CDR3 totals 14 residues. The CDR3 loop is CASTTMGDTGELFF. CDR3 DNA: TGTGCCAGCACCACGATGGGAGACACCGGGGAGCTGTTTTTT.

This clonotype has at least ten counts. The chain joins TRBV12-3 or TRBV12-4 to TRBJ2-5; maybe TRBD1 (6 bases). CDR3 size: 17 residues. Trimming took 4 bases from V and 2 from J, leaving 20 bases between them. The CDR3, as DNA: TGTGCCAGCAGTTCTTTCCACCCCCGGGACACACAAGAGACCCAGTACTTC. It specifies CASSSFHPRDTQETQYF.